This note documents a single TCR beta chain sequence. The CDR3 length is 18 residues. V lost 1 base and J lost 0; bases outside the gene matches: 8. CDR1 and CDR2 from the germline V gene are SEHNR and FQNEAQ (reference sequence). The entry originates in a study of T cell changes during pregnancy in multiple sclerosis. The table came from immunoSEQ multiplex PCR; TCRdb's copy has only in-frame clones and leaves some out. The sample gives tens of thousands of clones, over 90% of which show up once; 0.85% is in the top ten. This chain links TRBV7-9 with TRBJ1-4; 7 nucleotides align to TRBD1. This TCR derives from a female donor with multiple sclerosis, enrolled in a pregnancy study. The source material was peripheral blood, sampled in the first trimester of pregnancy. For the CDR3, the DNA is TGTGCCAGCAGCTTAGGCCGGGACAGCGGCGCAACTAATGAAAAACTGTTTTTT. Amino acid sequence: CASSLGRDSGATNEKLFF.